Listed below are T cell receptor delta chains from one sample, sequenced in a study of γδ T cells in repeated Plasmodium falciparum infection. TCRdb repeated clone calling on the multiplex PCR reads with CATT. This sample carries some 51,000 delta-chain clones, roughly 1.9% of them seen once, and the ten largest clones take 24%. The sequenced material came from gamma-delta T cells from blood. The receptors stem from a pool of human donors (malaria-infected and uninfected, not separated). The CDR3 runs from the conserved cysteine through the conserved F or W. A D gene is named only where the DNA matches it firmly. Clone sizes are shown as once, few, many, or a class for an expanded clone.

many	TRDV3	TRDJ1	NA	TGTGCCTTCCCTAAGGGCCCGGCATTAAGGACGTCCGATAAACTCATCTTT	CAFPKGPALRTSDKLIF
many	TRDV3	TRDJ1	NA	TGTGCCTTTCTAAGACTAGGGCCTCGGTATTTGTACACCGATAAACTCATCTTT	CAFLRLGPRYLYTDKLIF
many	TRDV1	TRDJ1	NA	TGTGCTCTTGGGGAACTAAGTCCGCGTAGGGGGACGTACACCGATAAACTCATCTTT	CALGELSPRRGTYTDKLIF
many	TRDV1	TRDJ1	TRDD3	TGTGCTCTTGGGGAATTCGCTCGTTACTGGGGGCTCCACACCGATAAACTCATCTTT	CALGEFARYWGLHTDKLIF
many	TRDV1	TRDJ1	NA	TGTGCTCTTGGGGAACCGATTGTATTTTTGGGGGGTAAACTCATCTTT	CALGEPIVFLGGKLIF
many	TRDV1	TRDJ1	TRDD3	TGTGCTCTTGGGGAACTTGGGGTCTTCGTCTGGGGGATACGGATCGGATGGTGGTTCACCGATAAACTCATCTTT	CALGELGVFVWGIRIGWWFTDKLIF
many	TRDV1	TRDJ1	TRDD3	TGTGCTCTTGGGGAACTAGACTTATACTGGGGGATCTTTTGGGCCGATAAACTCATCTTT	CALGELDLYWGIFWADKLIF
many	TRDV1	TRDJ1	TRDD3	TGTGCTCTTGGGGAACGGGTTATCGAGTACTGGGGGATCTTGTACACCGATAAACTCATCTTT	CALGERVIEYWGILYTDKLIF
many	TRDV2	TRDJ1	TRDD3	TGTGCCTGTGACCCGCTGGTGGGGGATACGCAAGTCTTCCAAATCACCGATAAACTCATCTTT	CACDPLVGDTQVFQITDKLIF
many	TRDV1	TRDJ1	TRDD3	TGTGCTCTTGGGGAACTTGGGAACTGGGGGACCCTGTACACCGATAAACTCATCTTT	CALGELGNWGTLYTDKLIF
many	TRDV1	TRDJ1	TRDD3	TGTGCTCTTGGGGAACTGTCGTGGGGGATATATCTAATGTACACCGATAAACTCATCTTT	CALGELSWGIYLMYTDKLIF
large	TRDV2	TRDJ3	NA	TGTGCCTGTGACACCTTAGACGGCTCCTGGGACACCCGACAGATGTTTTTC	CACDTLDGSWDTRQMFF
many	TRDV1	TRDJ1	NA	TGTGCTCTTGGGGAACCTTTCCTCTCCCCCCTTAAAAACCCCGATAAACTCATCTTT	CALGEPFLSPLKNPDKLIF
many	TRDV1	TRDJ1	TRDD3	TGTGCTCTTGGGGAAAGGCGGTGGCCTACTGGAGGGGGATCTCCACCTACCGATAAACTCATCTTT	CALGERRWPTGGGSPPTDKLIF
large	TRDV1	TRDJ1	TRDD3	TGTGCTCTTGGGGAATACTTCGTATTTTCGGGGATAACCGTCCCAGTACACCAAGTCGATAAACTCATCTTT	CALGEYFVFSGITVPVHQVDKLIF
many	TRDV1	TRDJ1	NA	TGTGCTCTTGGGGTCCTACGTTCCTACCGACTGGGGTACACCGATAAACTCATCTTT	CALGVLRSYRLGYTDKLIF
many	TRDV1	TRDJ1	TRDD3	TGTGCTCTTGGGGCTCCTACTCTGGGGGATCTTTGCGATAAACTCATCTTT	CALGAPTLGDLCDKLIF
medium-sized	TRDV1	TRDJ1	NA	TGTGCTCTTGGGGAATATCCCCATCGGTGCACCGATAAACTCATCTTT	CALGEYPHRCTDKLIF
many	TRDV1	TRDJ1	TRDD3	TGTGCTCTTGGGGAAATCGGTTCTCGACCTTACCCCGCTTACTGGGGGATGGAATTAGAGCAGGATAAACTCATCTTT	CALGEIGSRPYPAYWGMELEQDKLIF
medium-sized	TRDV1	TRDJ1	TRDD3	TGTGCTCTTGGGGACCTAGGCACGTACTGGGGGATTACCAACACCGATAAACTCATCTTT	CALGDLGTYWGITNTDKLIF
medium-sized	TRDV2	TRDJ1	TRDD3	TGTGCCTGTGACACACTACTGGGGGATACGCGGGATAAACTCATCTTT	CACDTLLGDTRDKLIF
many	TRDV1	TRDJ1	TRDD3	TGTGCTCTTGGGGAACAGTCAAACTACTGGGGGATGAGGTCCACCGATAAACTCATCTTT	CALGEQSNYWGMRSTDKLIF
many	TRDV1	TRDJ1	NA	TGTGCTCTTGGGAGGCAGCCCATCCCGCCCATCTGGTACACCGATAAACTCATCTTT	CALGRQPIPPIWYTDKLIF
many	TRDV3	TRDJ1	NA	TGTGCCTTCCCCCCGCCTTCCTCAACATGGGGGATTTGGACCGATAAACTCATCTTT	CAFPPPSSTWGIWTDKLIF
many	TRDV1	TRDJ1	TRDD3	TGTGCTCTAGTGAAAGGGGGATACGCTTACCGGCCCAAACTCATCTTT	CALVKGGYAYRPKLIF
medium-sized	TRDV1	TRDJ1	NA	TGTGCTCTTGGGGAACGAACCCGGTACTGGATGTACACCGATAAACTCATCTTT	CALGERTRYWMYTDKLIF
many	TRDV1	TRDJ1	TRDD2	TGTGCTCTTGGGGAACTTTTACAGGTTTTTCCTACGAGTCATGACTGGAGCACCGATAAACTCATCTTT	CALGELLQVFPTSHDWSTDKLIF
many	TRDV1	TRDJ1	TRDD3	TGTGCTCTTGGGGGACCAAATTCCCCCCCCCTGGGGGAAACGAACCGATACACCGATAAACTCATCTTT	CALGGPNSPPLGETNRYTDKLIF
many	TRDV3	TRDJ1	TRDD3	TGTGCCTTTAGCAGGGGCTGGGGGATTCTGTACACCGATAAACTCATCTTT	CAFSRGWGILYTDKLIF
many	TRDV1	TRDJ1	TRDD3	TGTGCTCTTGGGGAAGGGCTCAGGATTTTGTCACTGGGGGATTGTGGGACCGATAAACTCATCTTT	CALGEGLRILSLGDCGTDKLIF
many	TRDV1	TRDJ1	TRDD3	TGTGCTCTTGGGGACCTCCGTACTGGGGGATACTATAAACTCATCTTT	CALGDLRTGGYYKLIF
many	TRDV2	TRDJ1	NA	TGTGCCTGTGACACAATGGGGGGCCCTTTCACCGATAAACTCATCTTT	CACDTMGGPFTDKLIF
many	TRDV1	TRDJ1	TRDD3	TGTGCTCTTGGGGAACTTAGCCTAATCGCTAATGGGGGATACGCGGACACCGATAAACTCATCTTT	CALGELSLIANGGYADTDKLIF
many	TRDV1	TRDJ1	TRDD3	TGTGCTCTTGGGGGCTTGGGGGCCTTCCCACTTCACTGGGGGGATCAACCAGGGGATAAACTCATCTTT	CALGGLGAFPLHWGDQPGDKLIF
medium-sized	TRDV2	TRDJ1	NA	TGTGCCTGTGACACACTTTTGGGAGGAAGCGATAAACTCATCTTT	CACDTLLGGSDKLIF
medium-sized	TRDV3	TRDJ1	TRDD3	TGTGCCTTTACCCCACCCGCAAATACTGGGGGAGACCCTACCGATAAACTCATCTTT	CAFTPPANTGGDPTDKLIF
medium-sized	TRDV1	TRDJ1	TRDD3	TGTGCTCTTGGGGAACTTGGCTACTGGGGGATACCAGGGAACGATAAACTCATCTTT	CALGELGYWGIPGNDKLIF
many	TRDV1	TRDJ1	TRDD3	TGTGCTCTTGGCCCCCTTCTTTACTGGGGGATCCCCGATAAACTCATCTTT	CALGPLLYWGIPDKLIF
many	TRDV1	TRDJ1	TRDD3	TGTGCTCTTGGGGTCGTTTCCTACTCTGGGGGATCGTACACCGATAAACTCATCTTT	CALGVVSYSGGSYTDKLIF
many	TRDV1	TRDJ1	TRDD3	TGTGCTCTTGGGGAATTTCTTGTGGGCTCCCCCCACTGGGGGATACGACTCAACCCGCTGATACGAGAGGTCACCGATAAACTCATCTTT	CALGEFLVGSPHWGIRLNPLIREVTDKLIF
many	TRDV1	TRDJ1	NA	TGTGCTCTTGGGGGCCTCTGGTCGGGCCTACGACTGGCTACCGATAAACTCATCTTT	CALGGLWSGLRLATDKLIF
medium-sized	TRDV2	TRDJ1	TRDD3	TGTGCCTGTGACACCGGGGTATACTGGGGGATACGGGCCGATAAACTCATCTTT	CACDTGVYWGIRADKLIF
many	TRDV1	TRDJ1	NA	TGTGCTCTTGGGGAACGCTTCCTTCGGGGACGGAATTGGGGATTCTACACCGATAAACTCATCTTT	CALGERFLRGRNWGFYTDKLIF
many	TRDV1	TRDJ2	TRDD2	TGTGCTCTTGGGGAACTTTCCTACCCTCTCTTCTTGACGGCACAACTCTTCTTT	CALGELSYPLFLTAQLFF
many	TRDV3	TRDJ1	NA	TGTGCCTTTAGTGAAAGCCCTGTGGTGGGGTCCGATAAACTCATCTTT	CAFSESPVVGSDKLIF
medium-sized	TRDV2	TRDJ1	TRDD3	TGTGCCTGTGATGACCTGGGGGCCCCCACCGATAAACTCATCTTT	CACDDLGAPTDKLIF
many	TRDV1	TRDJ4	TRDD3	TGTGCTCTTGGGGAACTAACTTTTCCGCTTCCTACGGGTCCTACTGGGGGATACGCGAGACCCCTGATCTTT	CALGELTFPLPTGPTGGYARPLIF
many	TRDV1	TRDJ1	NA	TGTGCTCTTGGGGATCCATTCAAGGGCCCTCTGGGCGATAAACTCATCTTT	CALGDPFKGPLGDKLIF
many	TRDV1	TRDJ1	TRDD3	TGTGCTCTTGGGGACAGTCCCCCTTCGCAATGGGGGATACGATTCGATAAACTCATCTTT	CALGDSPPSQWGIRFDKLIF